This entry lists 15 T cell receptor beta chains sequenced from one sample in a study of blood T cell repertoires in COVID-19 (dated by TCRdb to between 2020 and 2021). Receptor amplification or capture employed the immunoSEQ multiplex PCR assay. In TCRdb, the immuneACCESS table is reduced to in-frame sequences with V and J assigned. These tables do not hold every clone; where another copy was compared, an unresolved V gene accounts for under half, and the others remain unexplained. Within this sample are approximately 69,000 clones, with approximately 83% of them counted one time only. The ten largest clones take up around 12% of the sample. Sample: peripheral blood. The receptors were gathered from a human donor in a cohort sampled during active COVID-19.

CDR3: CASSVGGWANYGYTF. For the CDR3, the DNA is TGTGCCAGCAGCGTAGGAGGGTGGGCTAACTATGGCTACACCTTC. J is TRBJ1-2 and V is TRBV9, with no clear D. The CDR3 consists of 15 residues. Trimming removed 0 bases from V and 0 bases from J, with 9 bases in between. Germline values: CDR1 SGDLS, CDR2 YYNGEE.

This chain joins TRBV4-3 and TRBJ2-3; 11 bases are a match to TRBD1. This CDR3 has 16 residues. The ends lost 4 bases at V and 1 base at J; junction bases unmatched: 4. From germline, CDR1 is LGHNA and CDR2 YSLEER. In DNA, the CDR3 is TGCGCCAGCAGCCCGGGGACAGGGGGGGGCACAGATACGCAGTATTTT. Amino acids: CASSPGTGGGTDTQYF.

As DNA, the CDR3 is TGTGCCAGCAGTGGAGTTTTGCCGTCTAGGTACGAGCAGTACTTC. Encoded protein: CASSGVLPSRYEQYF. The gene calls are TRBV2 and TRBJ2-7, with no clear D. Deletions cut 4 bases from V and 4 bases from J, with 17 bases between. Germline-derived CDR1 and CDR2 are SNHLY and FYNNEI. The CDR3 sequence is 15 residues long.

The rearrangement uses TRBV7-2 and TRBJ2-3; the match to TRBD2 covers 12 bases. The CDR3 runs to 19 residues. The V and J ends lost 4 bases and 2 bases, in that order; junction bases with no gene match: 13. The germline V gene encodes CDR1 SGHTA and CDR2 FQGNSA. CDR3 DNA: TGTGCCAGCAGCTCAGGCGGGGTACTAGCGGGGGGATACACAGATACGCAGTATTTT. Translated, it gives CASSSGGVLAGGYTDTQYF.

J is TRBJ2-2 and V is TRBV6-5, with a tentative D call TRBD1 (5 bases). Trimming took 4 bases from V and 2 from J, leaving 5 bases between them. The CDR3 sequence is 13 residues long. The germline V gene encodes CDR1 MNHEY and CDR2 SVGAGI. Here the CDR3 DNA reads TGTGCCAGCAGTTGGGGCAACACCGGGGAGCTGTTTTTT. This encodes CASSWGNTGELFF.

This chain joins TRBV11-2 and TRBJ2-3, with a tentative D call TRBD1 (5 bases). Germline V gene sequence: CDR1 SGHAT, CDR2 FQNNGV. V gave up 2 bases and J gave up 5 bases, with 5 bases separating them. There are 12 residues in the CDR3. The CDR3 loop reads CASSLQGDTQYF. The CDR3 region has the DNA TGTGCCAGCAGCTTACAGGGAGATACGCAGTATTTT.

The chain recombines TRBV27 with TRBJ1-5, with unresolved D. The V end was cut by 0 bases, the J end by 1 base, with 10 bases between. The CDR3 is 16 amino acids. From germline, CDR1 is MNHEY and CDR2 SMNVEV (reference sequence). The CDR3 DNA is TGTGCCAGCAGTTTATCAAAGAGAGGGAGCAATCAGCCCCAGCATTTT. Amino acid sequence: CASSLSKRGSNQPQHF.

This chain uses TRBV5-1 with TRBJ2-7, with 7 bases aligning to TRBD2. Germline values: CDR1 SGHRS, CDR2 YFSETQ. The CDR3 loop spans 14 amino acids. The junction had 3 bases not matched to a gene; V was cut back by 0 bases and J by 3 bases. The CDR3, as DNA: TGCGCCAGCAGCTTGGAGGGAGGGGTCTACGAGCAGTACTTC. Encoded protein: CASSLEGGVYEQYF.

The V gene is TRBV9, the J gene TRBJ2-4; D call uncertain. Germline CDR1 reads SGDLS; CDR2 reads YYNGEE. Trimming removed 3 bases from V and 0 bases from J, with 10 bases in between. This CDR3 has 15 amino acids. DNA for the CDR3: TGTGCCAGCAGCGAAGATGACTTAGCCAAAAACATTCAGTACTTC. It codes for CASSEDDLAKNIQYF.

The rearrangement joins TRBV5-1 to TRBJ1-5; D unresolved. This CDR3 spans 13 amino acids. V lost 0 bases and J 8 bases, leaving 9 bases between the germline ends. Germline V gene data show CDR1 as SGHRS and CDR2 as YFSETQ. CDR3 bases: TGCGCCAGCAGCTTGGACGTCGCGGAGCCCCAGCATTTT. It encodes CASSLDVAEPQHF.

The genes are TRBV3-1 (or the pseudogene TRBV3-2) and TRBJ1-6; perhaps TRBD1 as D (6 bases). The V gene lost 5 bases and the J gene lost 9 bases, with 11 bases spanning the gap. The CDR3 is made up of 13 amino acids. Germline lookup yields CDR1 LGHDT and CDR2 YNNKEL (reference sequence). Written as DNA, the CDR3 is TGTGCCAGCAGCTTCCAGGGGACTTCACCCCTCCACTTT. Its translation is CASSFQGTSPLHF.

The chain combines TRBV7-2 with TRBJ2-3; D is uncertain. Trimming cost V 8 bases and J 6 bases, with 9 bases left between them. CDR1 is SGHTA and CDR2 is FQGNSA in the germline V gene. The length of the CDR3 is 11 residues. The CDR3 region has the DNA TGTGCCAGCGCTGAGAGGGATACGCAGTATTTT. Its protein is CASAERDTQYF.

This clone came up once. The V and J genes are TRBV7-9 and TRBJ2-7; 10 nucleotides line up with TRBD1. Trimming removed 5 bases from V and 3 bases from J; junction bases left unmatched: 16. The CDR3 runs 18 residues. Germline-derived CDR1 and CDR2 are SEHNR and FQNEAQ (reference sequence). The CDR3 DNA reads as TGTGCCAGCAGCCCCCTATTCCGGACAGGGGGTTTGAACTACGAGCAGTACTTC. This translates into CASSPLFRTGGLNYEQYF.

CDR3 DNA: TGTGCCAGCAGCTCCCTAGGGGGGACAGAAGCCAAAAACATTCAGTACTTC. Its translation is CASSSLGGTEAKNIQYF. This rearrangement joins TRBV7-8 to TRBJ2-4; possibly TRBD1 for D (7 bases). Germline V gene data show CDR1 as SGHVS and CDR2 as FQNEAQ. The CDR3 is 17 amino acids. Trimming shortened V by 4 bases and J by 0 bases, and 16 bases separated the two germline ends.

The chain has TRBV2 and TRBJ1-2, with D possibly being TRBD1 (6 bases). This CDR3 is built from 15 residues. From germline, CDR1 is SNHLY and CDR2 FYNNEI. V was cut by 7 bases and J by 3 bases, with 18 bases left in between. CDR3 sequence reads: CASNYRAIRDYGYTF. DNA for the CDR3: TGTGCCAGCAATTACAGGGCCATTCGGGACTATGGCTACACCTTC.